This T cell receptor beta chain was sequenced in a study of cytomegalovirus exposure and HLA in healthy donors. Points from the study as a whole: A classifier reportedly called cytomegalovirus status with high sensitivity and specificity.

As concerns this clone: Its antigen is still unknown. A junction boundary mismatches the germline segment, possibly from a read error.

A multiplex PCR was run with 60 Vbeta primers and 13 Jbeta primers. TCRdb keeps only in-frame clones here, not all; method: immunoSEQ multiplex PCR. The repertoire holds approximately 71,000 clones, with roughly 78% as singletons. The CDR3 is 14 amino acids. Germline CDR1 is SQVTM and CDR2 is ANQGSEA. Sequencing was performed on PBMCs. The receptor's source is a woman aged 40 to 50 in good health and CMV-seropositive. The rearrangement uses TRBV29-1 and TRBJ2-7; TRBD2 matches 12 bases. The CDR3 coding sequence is TGCAGCGTAGAAGGACTAGCGGGGAGCCTCGAGCAGTACTTC. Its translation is CSVEGLAGSLEQYF.